A selection of T cell receptor beta chains follows, all from one sample in a study of cytomegalovirus exposure and HLA in healthy donors. Sequencing used immunoSEQ multiplex PCR; TCRdb keeps in-frame clones, though not all of them. This table lists tens of thousands of clones. The sample consisted of PBMCs. These receptors were collected from a man aged 45-65 years in good health and CMV-seronegative. Each CDR3 is given with its conserved first and last residue. A D gene is named only where the DNA matches it firmly.

V gene: TRBV2
D gene: .
J gene: TRBJ1-6
CDR3 DNA: TGTGCCAGCAGTGTTCAGGGAAATTCACCCCTCCACTTT
CDR3 protein: CASSVQGNSPLHF

V gene: TRBV7-2
D gene: TRBD1
J gene: TRBJ1-5
CDR3 DNA: TGTGCCAGCAGCCTGACAGGGCATCAGCCCCAGCATTTT
CDR3 protein: CASSLTGHQPQHF

V gene: TRBV28
D gene: TRBD1
J gene: TRBJ1-6
CDR3 DNA: TGTGCCAGCAGTTTAGAGTCAGGGGGTTCACCCCTCCACTTT
CDR3 protein: CASSLESGGSPLHF

V gene: TRBV6-6
D gene: .
J gene: TRBJ2-7
CDR3 DNA: TGTGCCAGCAACTACAGGGAGTTGGACGAGCAGTACTTC
CDR3 protein: CASNYRELDEQYF

V gene: TRBV9
D gene: .
J gene: TRBJ2-1
CDR3 DNA: TGTGCCAGCAGCGAGACGGTCGGGGGACGCTCCTACAATGAGCAGTTCTTC
CDR3 protein: CASSETVGGRSYNEQFF

V gene: TRBV28
D gene: .
J gene: TRBJ2-7
CDR3 DNA: TGTGCCAGCAGTTCTGACCAACTAAAATCCTACGAGCAGTACTTC
CDR3 protein: CASSSDQLKSYEQYF

V gene: TRBV6-6
D gene: .
J gene: TRBJ2-7
CDR3 DNA: TGTGCCAGCAGTTACGTCCCTTGGGACATCCCCTACGAGCAGTACTTC
CDR3 protein: CASSYVPWDIPYEQYF

V gene: TRBV6-5
D gene: .
J gene: TRBJ2-3
CDR3 DNA: TGTGCCAGCAGTTACTCTACTAGTCTGGTCGCAGATACGCAGTATTTT
CDR3 protein: CASSYSTSLVADTQYF

V gene: TRBV2
D gene: TRBD1
J gene: TRBJ1-2
CDR3 DNA: TGTGCCAGCAGTGATCCCAACAGGGGAGGCCCAGGATTCTCTGGCTACACCTTC
CDR3 protein: CASSDPNRGGPGFSGYTF

V gene: TRBV10-3
D gene: .
J gene: TRBJ1-1
CDR3 DNA: TGTGCCATCAGTGAGTCGATGGGGAGGAACACTGAAGCTTTCTTT
CDR3 protein: CAISESMGRNTEAFF

V gene: TRBV28
D gene: TRBD1
J gene: TRBJ2-7
CDR3 DNA: TGTGCCAGCAGTTCGGGACAGGCCGACTACGAGCAGTACTTC
CDR3 protein: CASSSGQADYEQYF

V gene: TRBV5-4
D gene: TRBD2
J gene: TRBJ2-1
CDR3 DNA: TGTGCCAGCAGCCCTCCTAGCGGGGGGGCGGGTGAGCAGTTCTTC
CDR3 protein: CASSPPSGGAGEQFF

V gene: TRBV9
D gene: TRBD2
J gene: TRBJ2-3
CDR3 DNA: TGTGCCAGCAGCTCCAGGACTAGCGGGGGGGCTCCAGATACGCAGTATTTT
CDR3 protein: CASSSRTSGGAPDTQYF

V gene: TRBV5-8
D gene: .
J gene: TRBJ1-1
CDR3 DNA: TGTGCCAGCAGTGGGCAGCTGAACACTGAAGCTTTCTTT
CDR3 protein: CASSGQLNTEAFF

V gene: TRBV6-5
D gene: .
J gene: TRBJ2-7
CDR3 DNA: TGTGCCAGCAGTTACTCCGACACGTTCTCCTACGAGCAGTACTTC
CDR3 protein: CASSYSDTFSYEQYF

V gene: TRBV13
D gene: .
J gene: TRBJ1-1
CDR3 DNA: TGTGCCAGCAGCTCCCAAGCGGAAGCTGAAGCTTTCTTT
CDR3 protein: CASSSQAEAEAFF

V gene: TRBV6-6
D gene: .
J gene: TRBJ2-7
CDR3 DNA: TGTGCCAGCAGTTACCCTGCGGGTGGTAACGAGCAGTACTTC
CDR3 protein: CASSYPAGGNEQYF

V gene: TRBV27
D gene: TRBD2
J gene: TRBJ2-1
CDR3 DNA: TGTGCCAGCAGTCCCTCTCTAGCGGCCTATGAGCAGTTCTTC
CDR3 protein: CASSPSLAAYEQFF

V gene: TRBV28
D gene: .
J gene: TRBJ1-1
CDR3 DNA: TGTGCCAGCAGCCTCCTCAGGACAGAAGCTTTCTTT
CDR3 protein: CASSLLRTEAFF

V gene: TRBV6-5
D gene: TRBD1
J gene: TRBJ1-6
CDR3 DNA: TGTGCCAGCAGTTACCAACAGGGGTTAAATTCACCCCTCCACTTT
CDR3 protein: CASSYQQGLNSPLHF

V gene: TRBV5-1
D gene: TRBD1
J gene: TRBJ2-3
CDR3 DNA: TGCGCCAGCAGGAGTTCGGGACAGGGGACAGATACGCAGTATTTT
CDR3 protein: CASRSSGQGTDTQYF

V gene: TRBV10-1
D gene: TRBD1
J gene: TRBJ2-3
CDR3 DNA: TGCGCCAGCAAAGGACAGGGTGCAGATACGCAGTATTTT
CDR3 protein: CASKGQGADTQYF

V gene: TRBV6-6
D gene: TRBD1
J gene: TRBJ2-7
CDR3 DNA: TGTGCCAGCACCGACTTGGACAGGGGAGCCGAGCAGTACTTC
CDR3 protein: CASTDLDRGAEQYF

V gene: TRBV27
D gene: .
J gene: TRBJ1-5
CDR3 DNA: TGTGCCAGCAGCGTTTCCCTAACAGGGAGAGGCCAGCCCCAGCATTTT
CDR3 protein: CASSVSLTGRGQPQHF

V gene: TRBV6-1
D gene: .
J gene: TRBJ2-7
CDR3 DNA: TGTGCCAGCAGTGAACAGGCAGGCTACGAGCAGTACTTC
CDR3 protein: CASSEQAGYEQYF

V gene: TRBV5-4
D gene: TRBD1
J gene: TRBJ1-1
CDR3 DNA: TGTGCCAGCAGCTACGGGACAGGGGGATACACTGAAGCTTTCTTT
CDR3 protein: CASSYGTGGYTEAFF

V gene: TRBV11-2
D gene: TRBD1
J gene: TRBJ2-7
CDR3 DNA: TGTGCCAGCAGCCCGTACGACAGGGGCTACGAGCAGTACTTC
CDR3 protein: CASSPYDRGYEQYF

V gene: TRBV19
D gene: TRBD1
J gene: TRBJ2-3
CDR3 DNA: TGTGCCAGTACCCGGGACAGGGGACTCGATACGCAGTATTTT
CDR3 protein: CASTRDRGLDTQYF

V gene: TRBV11-3
D gene: TRBD1
J gene: TRBJ2-7
CDR3 DNA: TGTGCCAGCAGCTCTACAGGGGGCCACGAGCAGTACTTC
CDR3 protein: CASSSTGGHEQYF

V gene: TRBV7-9
D gene: .
J gene: TRBJ2-7
CDR3 DNA: TGTGCCAGTCAGGGGTTCTACGAGCAGTACTTC
CDR3 protein: CASQGFYEQYF

V gene: TRBV11-2
D gene: TRBD1
J gene: TRBJ2-7
CDR3 DNA: TGTGCCAGCACCAGGACAGGCTTATCCTACGAGCAGTACTTC
CDR3 protein: CASTRTGLSYEQYF

V gene: TRBV7-8
D gene: TRBD2
J gene: TRBJ2-5
CDR3 DNA: TGTGCCAGCAGCAGGACTAGCGGGGGCCCCAGAGAGACCCAGTACTTC
CDR3 protein: CASSRTSGGPRETQYF

V gene: TRBV28
D gene: .
J gene: TRBJ2-7
CDR3 DNA: TGTGCCAGCAGTTTGAGTGGTTACGAGCAGTACTTC
CDR3 protein: CASSLSGYEQYF

V gene: TRBV4-2
D gene: TRBD2
J gene: TRBJ2-5
CDR3 DNA: TGTGCCAGCAGCCAAGGTGGAGGGCTAGCGGTAGGGGAGACCCAGTACTTC
CDR3 protein: CASSQGGGLAVGETQYF

V gene: TRBV28
D gene: .
J gene: TRBJ1-1
CDR3 DNA: TGTGCCAGCAGTCCCAGGGGGAACACTGAAGCTTTCTTT
CDR3 protein: CASSPRGNTEAFF

V gene: TRBV2
D gene: .
J gene: TRBJ1-3
CDR3 DNA: TGTGCCAGCAGAAGAGGACAGCCCAGTTCTGGAAACACCATATATTTT
CDR3 protein: CASRRGQPSSGNTIYF

V gene: TRBV6-6
D gene: .
J gene: TRBJ2-7
CDR3 DNA: TGTGCCAGCAGACTATCCTACGAGCAGTACTTC
CDR3 protein: CASRLSYEQYF